These 9 T cell receptor beta chains were all obtained from the same sample, sequenced in a study of CD8 T cells in Susac syndrome. Random hexamers primed reverse transcription of about 0.45 to 1 ug RNA. TCRdb reanalysed the immunoSEQ multiplex PCR reads using MiXCR and keeps one entry per CDR3 protein. The sample lists roughly 180,000 distinct CDR3 sequences, about 95% seen once, with over 0.08% in the top ten. What was sequenced was CD4+ T cells from PBMCs. The receptors were sampled from a human donor in good health.

The V call is TRBV20-1, the J call TRBJ2-3, with 14 bases aligning to TRBD2. The CDR3 totals 18 residues. The germline CDR1 and CDR2 sequences are DFQATT and SNEGSKA (reference sequence). The trim removed 6 bases at V and 0 bases at J, leaving 11 bases unmatched. In DNA, the CDR3 is TGCAGTGCACCCGCCGGGACTAGCGGGAGAAGGAGCACAGATACGCAGTATTTT. Residues: CSAPAGTSGRRSTDTQYF.

This sequence joins TRBV7-2 and TRBJ2-6; D is unresolved. Germline V gene lookup returns CDR1 SGHTA and CDR2 FQGNSA. The CDR3 loop spans 14 amino acids. V dropped 0 bases and J dropped 4 bases, with 4 bases sitting between them. CDR3 protein: CASSLAPGANVLTF. CDR3 in DNA: TGTGCCAGCAGCTTAGCCCCCGGGGCCAACGTCCTGACTTTC.

This clonotype was counted between two and nine times. This chain joins TRBV7-9 and TRBJ2-7; the match to TRBD2 covers 8 bases. Trimming took 5 bases from V and 4 from J; bases not matched to a gene: 13. Per the germline V gene, CDR1 is SEHNR and CDR2 is FQNEAQ (reference sequence). The CDR3 runs to 16 residues. The CDR3 here is CASSLFLGTRFYEQYF. The CDR3 DNA follows: TGTGCCAGCAGCCTATTCCTTGGGACTAGGTTTTACGAGCAGTACTTC. The complete variable domain, with remaining parts taken from reference TRBV7-9 and TRBJ2-7, reads DTGVSQNPRHKITKRGQNVTFRCDPISEHNRLYWYRQTLGQGPEFLTYFQNEAQLEKSRLLSDRFSAERPKGSFSTLEIQRTEQGDSAMYLCASSLFLGTRFYEQYFGPGTRLTVT.

J is TRBJ2-3 and V is TRBV30; possibly TRBD2 for D (6 bases). The CDR3 totals 13 residues. V lost 4 bases and J lost 6, with 14 bases in between. The germline CDR1 and CDR2 sequences are GTSNPN and SVGIG (reference sequence). CDR3 residues: CAWNGRREDTQYF. For the CDR3, the DNA is TGTGCCTGGAATGGACGGAGGGAGGATACGCAGTATTTT.

V and J are TRBV29-1 and TRBJ2-3; TRBD1 agrees at 7 bases. The germline V gene encodes CDR1 SQVTM and CDR2 ANQGSEA. The junction had 9 bases not matched to a gene; V was cut back by 3 bases and J by 6 bases. CDR3 length: 14 residues. The CDR3: CSVDNQPGGDTQYF. Here the CDR3 DNA reads TGCAGCGTTGATAATCAACCAGGGGGTGATACGCAGTATTTT.

This clonotype appeared a single time. The rearrangement joins TRBV20-1 to TRBJ2-5; TRBD1 matches 7 bases. Germline-derived CDR1 and CDR2 are DFQATT and SNEGSKA (reference sequence). This CDR3 contains 13 residues. The junction had 5 bases not matched to a gene; V was cut back by 3 bases and J by 4 bases. CDR3 coding DNA: TGCAGTGCTAGGGACAGGAGTCGAGAGACCCAGTACTTC. It encodes CSARDRSRETQYF.

V gene TRBV30 combines with J gene TRBJ2-1; unclear D gene. Germline CDR1 and CDR2: GTSNPN and SVGIG (reference sequence). This CDR3 region has 11 residues. Between the trimmed V and J ends, which lost 2 bases and 10 bases, there was a span of 9 bases. DNA of the CDR3: TGTGCCTGGAGTCCCGGGCACGAGCAGTTCTTC. Translating gives CAWSPGHEQFF.

The J gene is TRBJ1-5, the V gene TRBV3-1; D perhaps matches TRBD1 (5 bases). CDR1 LGHDT and CDR2 YNNKEL come from the germline V gene (reference sequence). The CDR3 is made up of 13 amino acids. Between the trimmed V and J ends, which lost 6 bases and 4 bases, there was a span of 10 bases. The CDR3 DNA sequence: TGTGCCAGCAGTAAACCAGGGAATCAGCCCCAGCATTTT. Translation: CASSKPGNQPQHF.

This clonotype has only one observation. V gene TRBV19 combines with J gene TRBJ2-5, with 10 bases lining up with TRBD1. The trim removed 4 bases at V and 3 bases at J, leaving 2 bases unmatched. This CDR3 is 14 amino acids long. Germline CDR1 reads LNHDA; CDR2 reads SQIVND (reference sequence). CDR3 DNA sequence: TGTGCCAGTAGTACGGGACAGGGGAAAGAGACCCAGTACTTC. The encoded protein is CASSTGQGKETQYF.